This TCR beta chain was documented in a study of T cells in Graves' hyperthyroidism and ophthalmopathy. Study summary: At the time of initial diagnosis and before any treatment, peripheral blood was collected.

A few counts support this clonotype. At one end the junction does not follow the germline gene, possibly because of a read error. Amplification yielded TCR beta CDR3 regions, with RNA transcripts as the source. An initial round of RT-PCR targeting the TCR CDR3 relied on the HTBI primer set. A single record per CDR3 protein comes from TCRdb applying MiXCR to the multiplex PCR reads. The data show fewer than 900,000 distinct CDR3 sequences, with approximately 18% seen just once and roughly 17% held by the top ten. The V gene's germline CDR1 is SGHVT and CDR2 SQSDAQ. The CDR3 totals 20 residues. V and J are TRBV7-4 and TRBJ1-3; 7 bases line up with TRBD1. This receptor was taken from a woman between 50 and 59 years old with Graves' hyperthyroidism that later progressed to Graves' ophthalmopathy. Input material: blood. The CDR3 region has the DNA TGTGCCAGCAGTTTAGTCCCATGGGCCGAGGAGGGGGCGTCTGGAAACACCATATATTTT. Residues: CASSLVPWAEEGASGNTIYF.